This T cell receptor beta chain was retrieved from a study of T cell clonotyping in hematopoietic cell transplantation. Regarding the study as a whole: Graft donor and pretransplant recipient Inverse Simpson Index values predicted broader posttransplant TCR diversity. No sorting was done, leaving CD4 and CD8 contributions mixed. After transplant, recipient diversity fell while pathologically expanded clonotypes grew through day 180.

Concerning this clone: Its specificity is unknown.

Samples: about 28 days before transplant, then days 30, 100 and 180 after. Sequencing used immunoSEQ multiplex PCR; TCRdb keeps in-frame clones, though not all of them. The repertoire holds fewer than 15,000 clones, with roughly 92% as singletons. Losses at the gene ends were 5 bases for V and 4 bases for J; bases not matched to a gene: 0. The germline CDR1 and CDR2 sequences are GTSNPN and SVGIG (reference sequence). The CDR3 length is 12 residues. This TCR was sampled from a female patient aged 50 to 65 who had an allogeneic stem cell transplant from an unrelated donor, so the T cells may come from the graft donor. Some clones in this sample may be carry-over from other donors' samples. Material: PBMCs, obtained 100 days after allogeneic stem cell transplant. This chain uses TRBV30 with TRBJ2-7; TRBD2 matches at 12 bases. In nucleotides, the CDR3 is TGTGCCTGGGGACTAGCGGGATACGAGCAGTACTTC. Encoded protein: CAWGLAGYEQYF. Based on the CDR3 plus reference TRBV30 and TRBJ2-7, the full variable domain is SQTIHQWPATLVQPVGSPLSLECTVEGTSNPNLYWYRQAAGRGLQLLFYSVGIGQISSEVPQNLSASRPQDRQFILSSKKLLLSDSGFYLCAWGLAGYEQYFGPGTRLTVT.